Listed here is a single T cell receptor (beta chain). Its cognate antigen is unknown. There are 16 residues in the CDR3. Germline CDR1 is SGHNT and CDR2 is YENEEA. With 5 bases clipped from V and 7 bases from J, the junction kept 11 bases outside the gene matches. These data originate in a study of cytomegalovirus exposure and HLA in healthy donors. Study findings and constraints: V- and J-gene trimming in TCR beta was tied to a missense DCLRE1C variant by an analysis performed later.

PCR amplification relied on 60 Vbeta primers (plus 13 Jbeta primers). TCRdb keeps only in-frame clones here, not all; method: immunoSEQ multiplex PCR. The table shows about 180,000 clones, with 77% occurring only once. This clonotype originated in a woman aged 60-75 years in good health and CMV-seropositive. Sequencing was carried out using PBMCs. The gene calls are TRBV11-3 and TRBJ2-2, with TRBD2 identical over 9 bases. The CDR3 sequence is CASSPFAGGQVGELFF. CDR3 in DNA: TGTGCCAGCAGCCCCTTCGCGGGGGGGCAGGTCGGGGAGCTGTTTTTT.